This T cell receptor (beta chain) is drawn from a study of blood T cell repertoires in COVID-19. Study-level information: Collection of acute and convalescent COVID-19 samples took place in the United States, Italy and Spain. Sources were T cells, B-cell-depleted T cells, or PBMCs; the material itself was cDNA or gDNA.

The authors' processing: Estimation of nucleated cell counts was performed using reference gene primer amplification. Assay: immunoSEQ multiplex PCR; the TCRdb copy retains only in-frame clones and omits some. V and J calls and clone size are copied from that table; D and trimming were computed from the DNA. The sample holds about 250,000 clones, around 86% seen once. CDR3 size: 12 residues. V lost 2 bases and J 5 bases, leaving 6 bases between the germline ends. Germline CDR1 is SGHTA and CDR2 is FQGNSA. The sequence was collected from a woman aged 55-70 years who had recovered from COVID-19. The chain uses TRBV7-2 and TRBJ2-5, with D unresolved. The sample comprised peripheral blood. The CDR3 bases are TGTGCCAGCAGCTTATCACGGGAGACCCAGTACTTC. This sequence encodes CASSLSRETQYF.